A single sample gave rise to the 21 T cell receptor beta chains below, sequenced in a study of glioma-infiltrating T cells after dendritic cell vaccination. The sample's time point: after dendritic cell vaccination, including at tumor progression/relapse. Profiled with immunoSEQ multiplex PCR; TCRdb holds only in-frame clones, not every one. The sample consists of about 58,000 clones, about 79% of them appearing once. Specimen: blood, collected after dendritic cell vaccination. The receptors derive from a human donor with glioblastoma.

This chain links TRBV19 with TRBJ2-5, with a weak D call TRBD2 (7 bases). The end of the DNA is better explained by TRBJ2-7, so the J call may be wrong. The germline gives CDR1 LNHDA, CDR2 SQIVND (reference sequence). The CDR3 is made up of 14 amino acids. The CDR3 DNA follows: TGTGCCAGTACGGGAAAGGGGGGGGACTACGAGCAGTACTTC. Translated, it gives CASTGKGGDYEQYF.

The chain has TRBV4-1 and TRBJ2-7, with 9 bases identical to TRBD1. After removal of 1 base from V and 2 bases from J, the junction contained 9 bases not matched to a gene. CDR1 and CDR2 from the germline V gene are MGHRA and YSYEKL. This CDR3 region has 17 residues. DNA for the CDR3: TGCGCCAGCAGCCAAGCACCCTGGGACAGGGCCCCCTACGAGCAGTACTTC. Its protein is CASSQAPWDRAPYEQYF.

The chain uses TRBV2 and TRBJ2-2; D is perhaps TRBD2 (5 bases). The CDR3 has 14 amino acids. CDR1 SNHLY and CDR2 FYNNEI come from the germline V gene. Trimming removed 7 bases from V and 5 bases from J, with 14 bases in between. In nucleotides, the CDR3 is TGTGCCAGCAAGGCGGACTGGGAGACCGGGGAGCTGTTTTTT. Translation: CASKADWETGELFF.

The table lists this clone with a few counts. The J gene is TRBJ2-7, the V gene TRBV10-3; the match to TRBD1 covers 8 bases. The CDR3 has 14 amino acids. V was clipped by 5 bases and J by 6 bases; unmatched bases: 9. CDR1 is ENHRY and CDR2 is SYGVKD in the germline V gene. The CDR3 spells CAISTDREVSEQYF. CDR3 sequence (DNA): TGTGCCATCAGTACGGACAGGGAGGTGAGCGAGCAGTACTTC.

CDR3: CASSTGLGGGETQYF. CDR3 sequence (DNA): TGTGCCAGCAGCACGGGACTCGGGGGGGGCGAGACCCAGTACTTC. This sequence joins TRBV5-4 and TRBJ2-5; the match to TRBD2 covers 8 bases. The CDR3 is 15 residues long. Germline V gene lookup returns CDR1 SGHNT and CDR2 YYREEE (reference sequence). The junction had 10 bases not matched to a gene; V was cut back by 4 bases and J by 5 bases. The complete variable domain, with remaining parts taken from reference TRBV5-4 and TRBJ2-5, reads ETGVTQSPTHLIKTRGQQVTLRCSSQSGHNTVSWYQQALGQGPQFIFQYYREEENGRGNFPPRFSGLQFPNYSSELNVNALELDDSALYLCASSTGLGGGETQYFGPGTRLLVL.

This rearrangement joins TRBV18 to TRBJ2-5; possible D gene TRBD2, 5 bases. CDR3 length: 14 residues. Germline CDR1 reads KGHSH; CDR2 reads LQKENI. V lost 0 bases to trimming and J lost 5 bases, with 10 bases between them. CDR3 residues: CASSPPSVSETQYF. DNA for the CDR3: TGTGCCAGCTCACCACCTAGCGTCAGCGAGACCCAGTACTTC. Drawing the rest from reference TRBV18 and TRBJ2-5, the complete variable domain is NAGVMQNPRHLVRRRGQEARLRCSPMKGHSHVYWYRQLPEEGLKFMVYLQKENIIDESGMPKERFSAEFPKEGPSILRIQQVVRGDSAAYFCASSPPSVSETQYFGPGTRLLVL.

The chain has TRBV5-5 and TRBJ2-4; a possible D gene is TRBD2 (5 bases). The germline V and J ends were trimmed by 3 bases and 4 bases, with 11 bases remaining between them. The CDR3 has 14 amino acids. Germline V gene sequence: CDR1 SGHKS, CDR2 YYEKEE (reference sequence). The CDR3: CASSSLGVKNIQYF. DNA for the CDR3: TGTGCCAGCAGCTCATTGGGAGTTAAAAACATTCAGTACTTC.

CDR3 protein: CASSLGREGGYTF. In nucleotides, the CDR3 is TGTGCCAGCAGCTTAGGCAGGGAGGGAGGCTACACCTTC. The V call is TRBV5-5, the J call TRBJ1-2, with a tentative D call TRBD1 (5 bases). This CDR3 comprises 13 residues. V was trimmed by 2 bases and J by 8 bases, leaving 13 bases between them. The germline gives CDR1 SGHKS, CDR2 YYEKEE (reference sequence). The variable domain in full, completed from reference TRBV5-5 and TRBJ1-2, reads DAGVTQSPTHLIKTRGQQVTLRCSPISGHKSVSWYQQVLGQGPQFIFQYYEKEERGRGNFPDRFSARQFPNYSSELNVNALLLGDSALYLCASSLGREGGYTFGSGTRLTVV.

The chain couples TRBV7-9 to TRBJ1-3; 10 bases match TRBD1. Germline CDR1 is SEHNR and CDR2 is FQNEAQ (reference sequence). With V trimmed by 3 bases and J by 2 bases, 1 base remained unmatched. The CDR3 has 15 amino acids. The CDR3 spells CASSFGQGAGNTIYF. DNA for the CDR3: TGTGCCAGCAGCTTCGGACAGGGGGCTGGAAACACCATATATTTT.

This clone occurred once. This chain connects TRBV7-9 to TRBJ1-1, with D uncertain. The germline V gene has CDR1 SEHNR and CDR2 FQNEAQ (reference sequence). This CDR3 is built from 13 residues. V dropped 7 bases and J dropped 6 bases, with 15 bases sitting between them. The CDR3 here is CASIRPAGAEAFF. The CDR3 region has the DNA TGTGCCAGCATCAGGCCCGCCGGGGCTGAAGCTTTCTTT.

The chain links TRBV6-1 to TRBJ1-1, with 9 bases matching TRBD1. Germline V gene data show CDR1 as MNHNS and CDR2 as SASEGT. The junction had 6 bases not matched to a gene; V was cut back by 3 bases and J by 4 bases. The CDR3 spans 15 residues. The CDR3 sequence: CASSDLSGQGTEAFF. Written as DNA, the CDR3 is TGTGCCAGCAGTGATCTATCGGGACAGGGCACTGAAGCTTTCTTT.

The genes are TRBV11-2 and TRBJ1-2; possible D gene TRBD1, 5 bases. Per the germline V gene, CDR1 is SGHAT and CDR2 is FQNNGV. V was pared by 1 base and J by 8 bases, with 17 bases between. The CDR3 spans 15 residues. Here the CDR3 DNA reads TGTGCCAGCAGCTTAGGGGGCAGGACGATGCTGGGCTACACCTTC. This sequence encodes CASSLGGRTMLGYTF. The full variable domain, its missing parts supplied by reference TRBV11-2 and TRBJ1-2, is EAGVAQSPRYKIIEKRQSVAFWCNPISGHATLYWYQQILGQGPKLLIQFQNNGVVDDSQLPKDRFSAERLKGVDSTLKIQPAKLEDSAVYLCASSLGGRTMLGYTFGSGTRLTVV.

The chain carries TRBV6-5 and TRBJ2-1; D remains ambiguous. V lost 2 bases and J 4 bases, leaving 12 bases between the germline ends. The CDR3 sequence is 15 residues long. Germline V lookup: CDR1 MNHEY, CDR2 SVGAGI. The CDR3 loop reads CASSYGQALYNEQFF. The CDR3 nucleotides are TGTGCCAGCAGTTACGGGCAGGCCCTATACAATGAGCAGTTCTTC.

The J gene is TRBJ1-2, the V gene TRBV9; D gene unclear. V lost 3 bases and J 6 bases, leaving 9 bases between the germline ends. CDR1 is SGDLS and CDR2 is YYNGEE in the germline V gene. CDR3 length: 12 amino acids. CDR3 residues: CASSAPVNGYTF. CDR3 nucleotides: TGTGCCAGCAGCGCCCCAGTCAATGGCTACACCTTC.

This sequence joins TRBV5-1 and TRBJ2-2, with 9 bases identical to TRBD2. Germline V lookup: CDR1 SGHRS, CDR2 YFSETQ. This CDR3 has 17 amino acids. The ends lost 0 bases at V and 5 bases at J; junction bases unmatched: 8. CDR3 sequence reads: CASSLDRRGGRTGELFF. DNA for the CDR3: TGCGCCAGCAGCTTGGATCGGCGGGGGGGAAGGACCGGGGAGCTGTTTTTT.

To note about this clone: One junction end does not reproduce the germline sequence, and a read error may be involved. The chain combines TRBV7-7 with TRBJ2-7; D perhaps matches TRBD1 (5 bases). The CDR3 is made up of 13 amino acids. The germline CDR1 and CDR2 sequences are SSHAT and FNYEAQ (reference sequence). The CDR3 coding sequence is TGTGCTAGCAGCTTGGACACTAACTACGAGCAGTACTTC. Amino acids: CASSLDTNYEQYF.

CDR3 sequence: CASTGTSPDTQYF. CDR3 nucleotide sequence: TGTGCCAGCACAGGGACTAGCCCAGATACGCAGTATTTT. The V gene is TRBV11-3, the J gene TRBJ2-3; 9 bases fit TRBD2. With 7 bases clipped from V and 4 bases from J, the junction kept 3 bases outside the gene matches. The length of the CDR3 is 13 residues. Germline CDR1 and CDR2: SGHNT and YENEEA.

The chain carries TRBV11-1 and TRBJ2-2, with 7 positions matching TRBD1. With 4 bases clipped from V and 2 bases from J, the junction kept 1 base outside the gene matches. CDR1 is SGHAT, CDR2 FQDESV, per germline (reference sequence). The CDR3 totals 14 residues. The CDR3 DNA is TGTGCCAGCAGCTGGGACAGTAACACCGGGGAGCTGTTTTTT. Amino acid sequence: CASSWDSNTGELFF. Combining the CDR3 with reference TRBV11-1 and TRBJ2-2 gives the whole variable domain EAEVAQSPRYKITEKSQAVAFWCDPISGHATLYWYRQILGQGPELLVQFQDESVVDDSQLPKDRFSAERLKGVDSTLKIQPAELGDSAMYLCASSWDSNTGELFFGEGSRLTVL.

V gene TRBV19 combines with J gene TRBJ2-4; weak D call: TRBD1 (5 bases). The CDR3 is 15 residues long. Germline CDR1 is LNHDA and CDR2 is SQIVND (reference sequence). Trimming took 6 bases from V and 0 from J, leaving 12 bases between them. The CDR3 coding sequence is TGTGCCAGTAGGGGTCCGACAGTAGCCAAAAACATTCAGTACTTC. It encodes CASRGPTVAKNIQYF.

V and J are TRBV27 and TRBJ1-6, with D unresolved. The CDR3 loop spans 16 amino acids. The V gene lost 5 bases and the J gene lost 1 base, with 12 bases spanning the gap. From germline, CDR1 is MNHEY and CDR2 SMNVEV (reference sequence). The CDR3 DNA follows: TGTGCCAGCAGTAAGTCCCAGGATTCCTATAATTCACCCCTCCACTTT. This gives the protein CASSKSQDSYNSPLHF.

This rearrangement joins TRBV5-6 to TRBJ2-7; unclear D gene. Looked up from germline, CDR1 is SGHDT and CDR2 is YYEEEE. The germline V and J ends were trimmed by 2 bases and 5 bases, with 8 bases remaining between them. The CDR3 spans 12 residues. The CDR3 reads CASSLQTDEQYF. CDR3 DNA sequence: TGTGCCAGCAGCTTACAGACGGACGAGCAGTACTTC.